The rows below give T cell receptor beta chains drawn from one sample of a study of T-cell reconstitution after alpha-beta-depleted transplantation in children. TCRdb ran MiXCR on the PCR reads and lists one entry per CDR3 protein. This table holds about 1,000,000 distinct CDR3 sequences, roughly 31% found once. This specimen was PBMCs, mostly from graft donor cells, taken 360 days after TCRalphabeta/CD19-depleted stem cell transplant. Receptors were obtained from a boy younger than two who had a stem cell transplant for SCID, so the T cells may come from the graft donor. The CDR3 runs from the conserved cysteine through the conserved F or W. Each record gives: V gene, J gene, CDR3 protein.

v_gene: TRBV3-1; j_gene: TRBJ1-2; CDR3aa: CASRSRGRLGYTF
v_gene: TRBV9; j_gene: TRBJ2-1; CDR3aa: CASSVGYEVYAEQFF
v_gene: TRBV10-3; j_gene: TRBJ1-5; CDR3aa: CAISRSNQPQHF
v_gene: TRBV12-3/TRBV12-4; j_gene: TRBJ1-5; CDR3aa: CASSLRRGQGGNQPQHF
v_gene: TRBV9; j_gene: TRBJ2-7; CDR3aa: CASSRDRGEQYF
v_gene: TRBV4-1; j_gene: TRBJ2-1; CDR3aa: CASSPGGQPLNEQFF
v_gene: TRBV12-3/TRBV12-4; j_gene: TRBJ2-4; CDR3aa: CASEGAKNIQYF
v_gene: TRBV7-2; j_gene: TRBJ2-7; CDR3aa: CASRWFDARAYEQYF
v_gene: TRBV7-8; j_gene: TRBJ2-5; CDR3aa: CASSRGGLAGGQETQYF
v_gene: TRBV7-2; j_gene: TRBJ2-1; CDR3aa: CASSLGIRVDEQFF
v_gene: TRBV20-1; j_gene: TRBJ2-7; CDR3aa: CSARIAGGRQQYF
v_gene: TRBV5-1; j_gene: TRBJ1-1; CDR3aa: CASSFSIGTYATEAFF
v_gene: TRBV20-1; j_gene: TRBJ2-7; CDR3aa: CSARTGLAIDEQYF
v_gene: TRBV12-3/TRBV12-4; j_gene: TRBJ2-7; CDR3aa: CASRDTGGASYEQYF
v_gene: TRBV28; j_gene: TRBJ1-2; CDR3aa: CASSSGTGTLSLYGYTF
v_gene: TRBV6-1; j_gene: TRBJ2-7; CDR3aa: CASSQTDKGSSYEQYF
v_gene: TRBV4-3; j_gene: TRBJ2-7; CDR3aa: CASSQEEGPPYEQYF
v_gene: TRBV11-2; j_gene: TRBJ2-3; CDR3aa: CASSLSSGPSTDTQYF
v_gene: TRBV20-1; j_gene: TRBJ1-4; CDR3aa: CSAGGGSTNEKLFF
v_gene: TRBV5-1; j_gene: TRBJ2-1; CDR3aa: CASSWEYNEQFF
v_gene: TRBV29-1; j_gene: TRBJ2-3; CDR3aa: CSATAGAGSTDTQYF
v_gene: TRBV29-1; j_gene: TRBJ1-2; CDR3aa: CSVESGNGYTF
v_gene: TRBV12-3/TRBV12-4; j_gene: TRBJ2-7; CDR3aa: CASSLLAGPPLEQYF
v_gene: TRBV24-1; j_gene: TRBJ2-5; CDR3aa: CATANQGETQYF
v_gene: TRBV11-2; j_gene: TRBJ2-6; CDR3aa: CASSKGQLFYSGANVLTF
v_gene: TRBV4-3; j_gene: TRBJ2-3; CDR3aa: CASSQDLLGIPFTDTQYF
v_gene: TRBV15; j_gene: TRBJ2-3; CDR3aa: CATSRGSLGDTQYF
v_gene: TRBV7-9; j_gene: TRBJ2-5; CDR3aa: CASSPHMDRVQETQYF
v_gene: TRBV19; j_gene: TRBJ1-1; CDR3aa: CASSIRSGPWGDTEAFF
v_gene: TRBV20-1; j_gene: TRBJ2-7; CDR3aa: CSARPATYEQYF
v_gene: TRBV5-6; j_gene: TRBJ2-5; CDR3aa: CASSLVSGEETQYF
v_gene: TRBV24-1; j_gene: TRBJ2-3; CDR3aa: CATSDLVGGSTDTQYF
v_gene: TRBV9; j_gene: TRBJ2-7; CDR3aa: CASSVEHASYEQYF
v_gene: TRBV20-1; j_gene: TRBJ2-4; CDR3aa: CSATPGGANIQYF
v_gene: TRBV6-2/TRBV6-3; j_gene: TRBJ2-1; CDR3aa: CASSYGRERNEQFF
v_gene: TRBV12-3/TRBV12-4; j_gene: TRBJ2-6; CDR3aa: CASSLLPRIGANVLTF
v_gene: TRBV20-1; j_gene: TRBJ1-5; CDR3aa: CSARDEKGHDQPQHF
v_gene: TRBV11-2; j_gene: TRBJ2-3; CDR3aa: CASSFRGRMALFADTQYF
v_gene: TRBV29-1; j_gene: TRBJ1-1; CDR3aa: CSVEGGKGAFF
v_gene: TRBV20-1; j_gene: TRBJ1-5; CDR3aa: CSATTGTNQPQHF
v_gene: TRBV29-1; j_gene: TRBJ2-7; CDR3aa: CSVPISDRGGEQYF
v_gene: TRBV6-5; j_gene: TRBJ1-1; CDR3aa: CATRQDGPNTEAFF
v_gene: TRBV4-1; j_gene: TRBJ2-1; CDR3aa: CASSQEGVFPNYNEQFF
v_gene: TRBV6-1; j_gene: TRBJ1-1; CDR3aa: CASKYDSGPTEAFF
v_gene: TRBV5-1; j_gene: TRBJ2-1; CDR3aa: CASSLGLPYNEQFF
v_gene: TRBV28; j_gene: TRBJ2-7; CDR3aa: CASSFRDRDREQYF
v_gene: TRBV7-2; j_gene: TRBJ2-7; CDR3aa: CASSRISTGQISYEQYF
v_gene: TRBV12-5; j_gene: TRBJ2-3; CDR3aa: CASGSGTSGPDTQYF
v_gene: TRBV9; j_gene: TRBJ2-1; CDR3aa: CASSRRGPEQFF
v_gene: TRBV6-1; j_gene: TRBJ2-6; CDR3aa: CASRPGQLRSGANVLTF
v_gene: TRBV12-3/TRBV12-4; j_gene: TRBJ2-4; CDR3aa: CASSFGQGAKNIQYF
v_gene: TRBV20-1; j_gene: TRBJ1-1; CDR3aa: CSASKSGWNTEAFF
v_gene: TRBV5-1; j_gene: TRBJ2-1; CDR3aa: CASSSLILAGGPNEQFF
v_gene: TRBV15; j_gene: TRBJ2-1; CDR3aa: CATSRDWGAVGEQFF
v_gene: TRBV5-1; j_gene: TRBJ2-3; CDR3aa: CASSPPTGATDTQYF
v_gene: TRBV11-3; j_gene: TRBJ1-1; CDR3aa: CASSSGAGVTEAFF
v_gene: TRBV12-3/TRBV12-4; j_gene: TRBJ1-3; CDR3aa: CASSFYRGTGNTIYF